Presented here are 29 T cell receptor beta chains from one specimen sequenced in a study of OX40 agonist ivuxolimab in advanced cancers. Produced via immunoSEQ multiplex PCR; TCRdb's table is partial and in-frame only. The sample lists 86,000 or so clones; around 94% were seen once. The sequencing used CD4+ or CD8+ T cells sorted from blood, collected in a trial of the OX40 agonist ivuxolimab. The origin of the receptors is an adult with an advanced solid tumor such as melanoma, head and neck, liver or kidney cancer.

The chain couples TRBV18 to TRBJ1-5; D not resolved. The germline V gene has CDR1 KGHSH and CDR2 LQKENI. The CDR3 consists of 12 residues. V was cut by 2 bases and J by 4 bases, with 3 bases left in between. The CDR3 loop is CASSPTNQPQHF. The CDR3 DNA sequence: TGTGCCAGCTCACCAACGAATCAGCCCCAGCATTTT. Full variable domain (missing parts from reference TRBV18 and TRBJ1-5): NAGVMQNPRHLVRRRGQEARLRCSPMKGHSHVYWYRQLPEEGLKFMVYLQKENIIDESGMPKERFSAEFPKEGPSILRIQQVVRGDSAAYFCASSPTNQPQHFGDGTRLSIL.

The rearrangement links TRBV15 to TRBJ1-3, with unresolved D. The V gene's germline CDR1 is LNHNV and CDR2 YYDKDF (reference sequence). The CDR3 spans 11 residues. With 8 bases removed from V and 1 base from J, the gap between germline ends came to 3 bases. The CDR3 nucleotides read TGTGCCACCGGGTCTGGAAACACCATATATTTT. This encodes CATGSGNTIYF.

The rearrangement uses TRBV19 and TRBJ1-5, with D tentatively TRBD1 (5 bases). CDR1 LNHDA and CDR2 SQIVND come from the germline V gene (reference sequence). The CDR3 spans 17 residues. V lost 1 base and J 5 bases, leaving 18 bases between the germline ends. CDR3 in DNA: TGTGCCAGTAGTATAGGGCTTGGGGCGAGGAATTATCAGCCCCAGCATTTT. The encoded protein is CASSIGLGARNYQPQHF.

V usage is TRBV5-4 and J usage is TRBJ1-3; possible D gene TRBD1, 5 bases. Germline V gene lookup returns CDR1 SGHNT and CDR2 YYREEE (reference sequence). V was shortened by 3 bases and J by 3 bases, with 13 bases between the two germline ends. This CDR3 contains 15 residues. The CDR3 spells CASSSRQGDGNTIYF. The CDR3 DNA sequence: TGTGCCAGCAGCTCCCGTCAGGGCGATGGAAACACCATATATTTT.

The CDR3 region is CASSRDRNQPQHF. The CDR3 DNA reads TGTGCCAGCAGCCGAGACAGAAATCAGCCCCAGCATTTT. J is TRBJ1-5 and V is TRBV7-2, with D perhaps matching TRBD1 (5 bases). CDR3 length: 13 amino acids. V was cut by 5 bases and J by 4 bases, with 9 bases left in between. The germline V gene has CDR1 SGHTA and CDR2 FQGNSA.

The DNA for the CDR3 is TGTGCCAGTATCCGGGACAACCTGAATGGGCAGCCCCAGCATTTT. Translated: CASIRDNLNGQPQHF. The rearrangement joins TRBV6-6 to TRBJ1-5; a possible D gene is TRBD1 (6 bases). V was shortened by 9 bases and J by 7 bases, with 22 bases between the two germline ends. Per the germline V gene, CDR1 is MNHNY and CDR2 is SVGAGI (reference sequence). This CDR3 is 15 amino acids long.

This chain joins TRBV4-1 and TRBJ1-2; unclear D gene. Germline V gene lookup returns CDR1 MGHRA and CDR2 YSYEKL. The V gene lost 0 bases and the J gene lost 4 bases, with 15 bases spanning the gap. The CDR3 extends over 16 amino acids. CDR3 loop: CASSQEASPKSYGYTF. Written as DNA, the CDR3 is TGCGCCAGCAGCCAAGAAGCAAGTCCCAAATCCTATGGCTACACCTTC.

This sequence joins TRBV15 and TRBJ2-5; the match to TRBD2 covers 12 bases. With 5 bases clipped from V and 4 bases from J, the junction kept 5 bases outside the gene matches. The length of the CDR3 is 15 residues. The germline gives CDR1 LNHNV, CDR2 YYDKDF (reference sequence). The DNA of the CDR3 is TGTGCCACCAGCCAGACTAGCGGGAGTGGAGAGACCCAGTACTTC. This sequence encodes CATSQTSGSGETQYF.

V and J are TRBV27 and TRBJ2-5, with 7 bases identical to TRBD2. The germline CDR1 and CDR2 sequences are MNHEY and SMNVEV (reference sequence). The CDR3 is 14 residues long. V gave up 5 bases and J gave up 4 bases; unmatched junction bases: 7. CDR3 protein: CASSPRTRGETQYF. The CDR3 DNA sequence: TGTGCCAGCAGTCCTCGGACTAGGGGAGAGACCCAGTACTTC.

The genes are TRBV7-9 and TRBJ2-5; 7 bases are a match to TRBD2. Germline assignment: CDR1 SEHNR and CDR2 FQNEAQ (reference sequence). V shed 5 bases and J 7 bases; nucleotides not matched to a gene: 16. The CDR3 is 16 amino acids. CDR3 region: CASSPTGGPALSTQYF. The CDR3, as DNA: TGTGCCAGCAGCCCAACGGGAGGACCCGCGCTATCGACCCAGTACTTC.

The J gene is TRBJ2-5, the V gene TRBV4-2; the D gene could be TRBD1 or TRBD2 (5 bases each). Deletions cut 4 bases from V and 0 bases from J, with 12 bases between. Germline V gene sequence: CDR1 LGHNA, CDR2 YNFKEQ. This CDR3 is 15 amino acids long. The CDR3 DNA sequence: TGTGCCAGCAGCCTAGGCCGGGACGACCAAGAGACCCAGTACTTC. Translating it yields CASSLGRDDQETQYF.

This chain connects TRBV5-1 to TRBJ2-7; 9 bases fit TRBD2. The CDR3 contains 17 residues. Trimming cost V 0 bases and J 6 bases; bases outside gene matches: 13. Germline values: CDR1 SGHRS, CDR2 YFSETQ. CDR3 region: CASSLAPPGLALSEQYF. In nucleotides, the CDR3 is TGCGCCAGCAGCTTGGCGCCCCCGGGACTAGCTCTCAGCGAGCAGTACTTC.

V usage is TRBV2 and J usage is TRBJ2-5, with TRBD2 as a possible D gene (6 bases). The length of the CDR3 is 18 residues. V lost 5 bases and J lost 1, with 23 bases in between. Germline V gene sequence: CDR1 SNHLY, CDR2 FYNNEI. CDR3: CASSLRPGRRRVQETQYF. The CDR3 region has the DNA TGTGCCAGCAGTCTCCGACCGGGACGAAGGAGGGTCCAAGAGACCCAGTACTTC.

The chain employs TRBV21-1 and TRBJ1-1; no DNA check was done on the table's D call, TRBD1. TRBV21-1 is labeled a pseudogene. The CDR3 length is 17 residues. CDR3 in amino acids: CASARDTTYRKGTEAFF. The CDR3 nucleotides read TGTGCCAGCGCCCGGGACACCACCTACAGGAAGGGCACTGAAGCTTTCTTT.

This chain uses TRBV27 with TRBJ1-1; D is perhaps TRBD1 (5 bases). From germline, CDR1 is MNHEY and CDR2 SMNVEV (reference sequence). This CDR3 comprises 15 residues. Trimming removed 4 bases from V and 1 base from J, with 13 bases in between. This chain's CDR3 is CASSSLVTANTEAFF. The CDR3 DNA reads as TGTGCCAGCAGTTCCCTCGTGACAGCGAACACTGAAGCTTTCTTT.

This sequence joins TRBV4-2 and TRBJ2-1, with D possibly being TRBD2 (7 bases). Looked up from germline, CDR1 is LGHNA and CDR2 is YNFKEQ. Trimming cost V 1 base and J 2 bases, with 15 bases left between them. The CDR3 sequence is 17 residues long. CDR3 sequence: CASSQGGGGSTYNEQFF. As DNA, the CDR3 is TGTGCCAGCAGCCAAGGTGGGGGCGGGAGTACCTACAATGAGCAGTTCTTC.

The CDR3 sequence: CASSLGGSGGATGELFF. The CDR3 DNA reads TGTGCCAGCAGCTTAGGTGGCAGCGGGGGGGCGACCGGGGAGCTGTTTTTT. The chain couples TRBV7-8 to TRBJ2-2; 10 bases line up with TRBD2. Germline loops: CDR1 SGHVS, CDR2 FQNEAQ. This CDR3 spans 17 amino acids. Trimming at V came to 1 base and at J to 5 bases, leaving 7 bases not matched to a gene.

CDR3 coding DNA: TGTGCCAGCAGTCCTCAGGACGCACCCAAATCGGATACGCAGTATTTT. Amino acid sequence: CASSPQDAPKSDTQYF. The chain combines TRBV28 with TRBJ2-3; D remains ambiguous. Germline V gene lookup returns CDR1 MDHEN and CDR2 SYDVKM. Trimming removed 5 bases at V and 6 bases at J, with 21 bases between. The length of the CDR3 is 16 residues.

The rearrangement joins TRBV11-2 to TRBJ1-6; D gene uncertain. The CDR3 consists of 17 residues. V was trimmed by 0 bases and J by 3 bases, leaving 12 bases between them. CDR1 is SGHAT, CDR2 FQNNGV, per germline. This CDR3 is CASSLDWEPLYNSPLHF. Written as DNA, the CDR3 is TGTGCCAGCAGCTTAGATTGGGAACCTCTCTATAATTCACCCCTCCACTTT. Complete variable domain (other parts from reference TRBV11-2 and TRBJ1-6): EAGVAQSPRYKIIEKRQSVAFWCNPISGHATLYWYQQILGQGPKLLIQFQNNGVVDDSQLPKDRFSAERLKGVDSTLKIQPAKLEDSAVYLCASSLDWEPLYNSPLHFGNGTRLTVT.

This clone was seen only a few times. The chain joins TRBV9 to TRBJ1-5; no firm D call. This CDR3 contains 15 residues. Trimming pared 0 bases from V and 3 bases from J, leaving 10 bases between. CDR1 and CDR2 (germline): SGDLS, YYNGEE. The CDR3 DNA sequence: TGTGCCAGCAGCGTAGGGCAAGTAAACAATCAGCCCCAGCATTTT. Its protein is CASSVGQVNNQPQHF.

The V call is TRBV28, the J call TRBJ2-2, with TRBD1 as a possible D gene (5 bases). The CDR3 runs to 16 residues. Germline V lookup: CDR1 MDHEN, CDR2 SYDVKM. V lost 5 bases and J lost 1, with 14 bases in between. The DNA of the CDR3 is TGTGCCAGCAGTCCATCAGGGATGGGGAACACCGGGGAGCTGTTTTTT. Translation: CASSPSGMGNTGELFF.

The gene calls are TRBV30 and TRBJ1-1; D possibly corresponds to TRBD1 (6 bases). This CDR3 has 15 residues. Per the germline V gene, CDR1 is GTSNPN and CDR2 is SVGIG (reference sequence). Trimming removed 0 bases from V and 3 bases from J, with 14 bases in between. This CDR3 reads CAWSVGGAGDTEAFF. CDR3 nucleotides: TGTGCCTGGAGTGTAGGGGGGGCAGGGGACACTGAAGCTTTCTTT.

The chain uses TRBV18 and TRBJ2-5; 9 nucleotides align to TRBD1. In germline, CDR1 is KGHSH, CDR2 LQKENI. Unmatched junction bases numbered 19, after V lost 2 bases and J lost 9 bases. The CDR3 contains 18 residues. The CDR3 spells CASSPTSLQGASPGAQYF. In DNA form, the CDR3 reads TGTGCCAGCTCACCAACTTCCCTACAGGGGGCGTCCCCAGGAGCCCAGTACTTC.

Here the CDR3 DNA reads TGTGCCTGGAGCGGGGGAAGCTACAATGAGCAGTTCTTC. Protein sequence: CAWSGGSYNEQFF. This chain joins TRBV30 and TRBJ2-1, with D perhaps matching TRBD2 (6 bases). The CDR3 is made up of 13 amino acids. Trimming pared 3 bases from V and 3 bases from J, leaving 9 bases between. The germline gives CDR1 GTSNPN, CDR2 SVGIG (reference sequence).

The chain combines TRBV15 with TRBJ2-3, with D possibly called TRBD1 or TRBD2 (6 bases each). With 3 bases removed from V and 0 bases from J, the gap between germline ends came to 25 bases. This CDR3 spans 20 amino acids. The germline V gene encodes CDR1 LNHNV and CDR2 YYDKDF (reference sequence). CDR3 in amino acids: CATSSLGQSSGVLSTDTQYF. DNA of the CDR3: TGTGCCACCAGCAGTCTCGGACAGAGCTCGGGGGTCCTTAGCACAGATACGCAGTATTTT.

The chain employs TRBV4-2 and TRBJ2-2; possible D gene TRBD1, 6 bases. The V gene's germline CDR1 is LGHNA and CDR2 YNFKEQ. V was trimmed by 3 bases and J by 7 bases, leaving 12 bases between them. The CDR3 extends over 14 amino acids. CDR3 amino acids: CASSQDKGGGELFF. In DNA form, the CDR3 reads TGTGCCAGCAGCCAGGATAAAGGGGGCGGGGAGCTGTTTTTT.

A single count supports this clone. The chain is built from TRBV25-1 and TRBJ1-5; D ambiguous. Germline CDR1 MGHDK, CDR2 SYGVNS. Deletions cut 1 base from V and 5 bases from J, with 3 bases between. The CDR3 sequence is 12 residues long. CDR3: CASSESDQPQHF. CDR3 DNA sequence: TGTGCCAGCAGTGAATCGGATCAGCCCCAGCATTTT.

V and J are TRBV18 and TRBJ2-1; 13 nucleotides match TRBD2. Germline values: CDR1 KGHSH, CDR2 LQKENI. CDR3 size: 15 residues. V gave up 6 bases and J gave up 7 bases; unmatched junction bases: 6. CDR3 amino acids: CASSVGLAGLNEQFF. CDR3 in DNA: TGTGCCAGCTCTGTGGGACTAGCGGGACTTAATGAGCAGTTCTTC.

V usage is TRBV15 and J usage is TRBJ1-6, with D uncertain. The V gene's germline CDR1 is LNHNV and CDR2 YYDKDF (reference sequence). V lost 0 bases, J lost 4 bases, and 4 bases lay in between. The length of the CDR3 is 14 residues. CDR3: CATSRDLYNSPLHF. The CDR3, as DNA: TGTGCCACCAGCAGAGACTTGTATAATTCACCCCTCCACTTT.